This TCR beta chain was recovered during a study of beta chain features in type 1 diabetes. Background on the study: The study examined about 110,000,000 sorted cells across all samples.

Germline values: CDR1 SGHDN, CDR2 FVKESK. CDR3 size: 11 residues. V dropped 1 base and J dropped 10 bases, with 7 bases sitting between them. Regarding the study as a whole: Type 1 diabetes patients showed a moderate but significant shortening of TCRB CDR3s in all four CD4+ subsets.

This clone turned up a few times. Its antigen remains unknown. What was sequenced were expressed TCRB transcripts, since all of the isolated RNA had been reverse transcribed. There were 3.5 million or so reads on average in the naive, central memory and regulatory T cell samples. The assay was immunoSEQ multiplex PCR, and TCRdb's table has in-frame clones only and misses some. The repertoire has about 260,000 clones, around 20% of them found once; the top ten carry 0.025% to 0.035%. The genes are TRBV14 and TRBJ1-1; tentative D call: TRBD1 (5 bases). The sample taken for sequencing was naive CD4+ T cells from blood. This TCR came from a woman aged 40 to 50 with type 1 diabetes. In DNA, the CDR3 is TGTGCCAGCAGCCAAGGAAGGGGAGCTTTCTTT. Its protein is CASSQGRGAFF.